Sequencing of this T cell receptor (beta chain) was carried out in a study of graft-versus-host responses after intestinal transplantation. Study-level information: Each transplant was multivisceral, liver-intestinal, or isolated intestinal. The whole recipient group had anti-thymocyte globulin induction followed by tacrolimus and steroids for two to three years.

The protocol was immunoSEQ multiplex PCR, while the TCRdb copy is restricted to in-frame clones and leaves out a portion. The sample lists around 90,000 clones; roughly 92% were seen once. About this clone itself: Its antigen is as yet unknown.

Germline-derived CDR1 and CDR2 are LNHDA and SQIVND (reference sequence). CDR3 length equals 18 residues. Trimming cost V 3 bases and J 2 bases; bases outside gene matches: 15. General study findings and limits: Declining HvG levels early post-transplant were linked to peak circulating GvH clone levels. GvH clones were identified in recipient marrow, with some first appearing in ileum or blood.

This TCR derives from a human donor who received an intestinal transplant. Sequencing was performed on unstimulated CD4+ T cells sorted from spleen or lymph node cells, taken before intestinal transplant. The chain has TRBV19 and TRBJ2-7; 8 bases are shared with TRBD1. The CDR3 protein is CASSIFLRSRGRPYEQYF. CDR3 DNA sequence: TGTGCCAGTAGTATCTTTCTCCGGAGCAGGGGGCGCCCCTACGAGCAGTACTTC. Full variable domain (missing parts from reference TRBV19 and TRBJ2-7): DGGITQSPKYLFRKEGQNVTLSCEQNLNHDAMYWYRQDPGQGLRLIYYSQIVNDFQKGDIAEGYSVSREKKESFPLTVTSAQKNPTAFYLCASSIFLRSRGRPYEQYFGPGTRLTVT.